The 24 T cell receptor beta chains below come from one sample, sequenced in a study of blood T cell repertoires in COVID-19. TCRdb's copy holds only in-frame clones and misses some; the assay was immunoSEQ multiplex PCR. The sample yields a few hundred thousand clones, around four fifths seen once. Sequenced material: peripheral blood. All receptors come from a man aged 25 to 45 who had recovered from COVID-19.

This chain connects TRBV5-1 to TRBJ2-7, with a possible D match to TRBD2 (6 bases). Trimming took 6 bases from V and 5 from J, leaving 18 bases between them. Germline lookup yields CDR1 SGHRS and CDR2 YFSETQ. CDR3 size: 14 residues. The CDR3 coding sequence is TGCGCCAGCAACCCGGTCGGGGGTTCCAACGAGCAGTACTTC. It encodes CASNPVGGSNEQYF. Drawing the rest from reference TRBV5-1 and TRBJ2-7, the complete variable domain is KAGVTQTPRYLIKTRGQQVTLSCSPISGHRSVSWYQQTPGQGLQFLFEYFSETQRNKGNFPGRFSGRQFSNSRSEMNVSTLELGDSALYLCASNPVGGSNEQYFGPGTRLTVT.

The CDR3 protein is CASRPVWGLAGELFF. In DNA form, the CDR3 reads TGTGCCAGCAGACCCGTGTGGGGGCTGGCCGGGGAGCTGTTTTTT. J is TRBJ2-2 and V is TRBV7-9; D is perhaps TRBD1 (6 bases). The CDR3 has 15 residues. The germline V gene has CDR1 SEHNR and CDR2 FQNEAQ (reference sequence). Trimming removed 6 bases from V and 6 bases from J, with 17 bases in between.

The chain joins TRBV5-1 to TRBJ2-5, with 7 bases aligning to TRBD2. CDR3 length: 15 residues. V trimming: 3 bases; J trimming: 5 bases; junction bases outside the gene matches: 10. The germline gives CDR1 SGHRS, CDR2 YFSETQ. CDR3 sequence: CASSSTGLVGETQYF. For the CDR3, the DNA is TGCGCCAGCAGCTCGACCGGACTAGTTGGGGAGACCCAGTACTTC.

This chain links TRBV7-3 with TRBJ2-3, with 9 bases aligning to TRBD2. CDR3 length: 17 amino acids. Germline CDR1 reads SGHTA; CDR2 reads FQGTGA. The J segment lost 1 base and the V segment lost 5 bases, leaving 10 bases of the junction unmatched. The CDR3 DNA sequence: TGTGCCAGCAGCCATTCCGGGGCTAGCGGGGGCACAGATACGCAGTATTTT. This gives the protein CASSHSGASGGTDTQYF.

The chain combines TRBV20-1 with TRBJ1-2; D perhaps matches TRBD1 (6 bases). The CDR3 covers 9 residues. Germline V gene lookup returns CDR1 DFQATT and CDR2 SNEGSKA (reference sequence). CDR3 coding DNA: TGCAGAGCCCAGGGGTTCTACACCTTC. Encoded protein: CRAQGFYTF.

This chain links TRBV2 with TRBJ2-7, with D perhaps matching TRBD1 (5 bases). CDR3 length: 14 residues. Trimming removed 2 bases at V and 5 bases at J, with 13 bases between. CDR1 is SNHLY, CDR2 FYNNEI, per germline. This CDR3 is CASSEPQGRDEQYF. DNA for the CDR3: TGTGCCAGCAGTGAACCCCAGGGTCGAGACGAGCAGTACTTC.

V is TRBV10-3 and J is TRBJ2-2; 8 bases line up with TRBD2. Germline CDR1 is ENHRY and CDR2 is SYGVKD. The junction had 9 bases not matched to a gene; V was cut back by 8 bases and J by 4 bases. The CDR3 has 15 amino acids. This CDR3 is CAISELADSTGELFF. The CDR3 nucleotides read TGTGCCATCTCTGAACTAGCGGATAGCACCGGGGAGCTGTTTTTT.

The chain carries TRBV6-6 and TRBJ2-5; 8 positions agree with TRBD2. The CDR3 sequence is 16 residues long. Trimming cost V 5 bases and J 5 bases; bases outside gene matches: 13. Per germline, CDR1 MNHNY and CDR2 SVGAGI (reference sequence). CDR3 DNA sequence: TGTGCCAGCAGTCCCGCCCCCGGGGGGGCCCAGGAGACCCAGTACTTC. Protein sequence: CASSPAPGGAQETQYF.

The V and J genes are TRBV5-4 and TRBJ2-2, with 13 bases identical to TRBD2. CDR3 length equals 18 residues. After removal of 4 bases from V and 1 base from J, the junction contained 7 bases not matched to a gene. The germline gives CDR1 SGHNT, CDR2 YYREEE (reference sequence). CDR3 in amino acids: CASSLGLAGALNTGELFF. The CDR3 DNA reads as TGTGCCAGCAGCCTCGGACTAGCGGGGGCCTTGAACACCGGGGAGCTGTTTTTT.

This chain uses TRBV6-5 with TRBJ2-1, with TRBD2 matching over 8 bases. CDR3 length: 15 amino acids. Losses at the gene ends were 6 bases for V and 0 bases for J; bases not matched to a gene: 4. Germline assignment: CDR1 MNHEY and CDR2 SVGAGI. The CDR3 is CASRGLGVSYNEQFF. The CDR3 nucleotides are TGTGCCAGCAGGGGACTAGGGGTCTCCTACAATGAGCAGTTCTTC.

The J gene is TRBJ1-3, the V gene TRBV2, with D unresolved. The CDR3 runs to 14 residues. Germline loops: CDR1 SNHLY, CDR2 FYNNEI. Deletions cut 3 bases from V and 0 bases from J, with 6 bases between. The CDR3 DNA sequence: TGTGCCAGCAGTGATTCGGTCTCTGGAAACACCATATATTTT. As protein: CASSDSVSGNTIYF.

This clone occurred once. This chain joins TRBV6-5 and TRBJ1-1; D not resolved. The length of the CDR3 is 13 residues. V was trimmed by 6 bases and J by 0 bases, leaving 8 bases between them. The germline V gene has CDR1 MNHEY and CDR2 SVGAGI. The chain's CDR3 is CASRRLMNTEAFF. The CDR3 DNA reads TGTGCCAGCAGACGACTGATGAACACTGAAGCTTTCTTT.

The chain is built from TRBV27 and TRBJ2-3; perhaps TRBD2 as D (5 bases). V lost 6 bases to trimming and J lost 1 base, with 20 bases between them. Germline-derived CDR1 and CDR2 are MNHEY and SMNVEV (reference sequence). The CDR3 is 17 amino acids. As DNA, the CDR3 is TGTGCCAGCAGACCCGCGGGCACCCTACCAGGCACAGATACGCAGTATTTT. Amino acid sequence: CASRPAGTLPGTDTQYF.

The chain employs TRBV5-1 and TRBJ2-5; tentative D call: TRBD2 (6 bases). Per germline, CDR1 SGHRS and CDR2 YFSETQ. V was trimmed by 4 bases and J by 4 bases, leaving 17 bases between them. The CDR3 totals 15 residues. The CDR3 is CASSGGASWGETQYF. Here the CDR3 DNA reads TGCGCCAGCAGCGGCGGGGCTTCCTGGGGAGAGACCCAGTACTTC. Using reference TRBV5-1 and TRBJ2-5 for the parts outside the CDR3, the full variable domain is KAGVTQTPRYLIKTRGQQVTLSCSPISGHRSVSWYQQTPGQGLQFLFEYFSETQRNKGNFPGRFSGRQFSNSRSEMNVSTLELGDSALYLCASSGGASWGETQYFGPGTRLLVL.

This chain joins TRBV19 and TRBJ1-1, with 9 nucleotides matching TRBD1. The CDR3 length is 14 residues. V shed 3 bases and J 10 bases; nucleotides not matched to a gene: 9. Germline lookup yields CDR1 LNHDA and CDR2 SQIVND (reference sequence). The CDR3 nucleotides are TGTGCCAGTAGTATCGACAGGGGGAGCGGGGGAGCTTTCTTT. This sequence encodes CASSIDRGSGGAFF.

The chain couples TRBV18 to TRBJ2-1; 11 positions agree with TRBD2. The CDR3 loop spans 14 amino acids. Germline CDR1 reads KGHSH; CDR2 reads LQKENI. V shed 3 bases, J shed 8 bases, and the junction held 3 bases outside the gene matches. CDR3 DNA: TGTGCCAGCTCACCCGGGACTAGCGGCGATGAGCAGTTCTTC. The encoded protein is CASSPGTSGDEQFF.

This clone was observed a few times. This sequence joins TRBV6-4 and TRBJ2-1; 10 bases are a match to TRBD2. The CDR3 sequence is 15 residues long. Germline V lookup: CDR1 MRHNA, CDR2 SNTAGT. Losses at the gene ends were 3 bases for V and 6 bases for J; bases not matched to a gene: 5. CDR3 sequence reads: CASSESAGGSNEQFF. CDR3 coding DNA: TGTGCCAGCAGTGAATCAGCGGGGGGGAGCAATGAGCAGTTCTTC.

The chain is built from TRBV11-1 and TRBJ2-5, with TRBD1 identical over 7 bases. V lost 5 bases and J lost 5; bases outside the gene matches: 14. The CDR3 extends over 16 amino acids. Germline values: CDR1 SGHAT, CDR2 FQDESV (reference sequence). CDR3 nucleotides: TGTGCCAGCAGCCCGTACCTCGGACAGGCAGGGGAGACCCAGTACTTC. It codes for CASSPYLGQAGETQYF. The variable domain in full, completed from reference TRBV11-1 and TRBJ2-5, reads EAEVAQSPRYKITEKSQAVAFWCDPISGHATLYWYRQILGQGPELLVQFQDESVVDDSQLPKDRFSAERLKGVDSTLKIQPAELGDSAMYLCASSPYLGQAGETQYFGPGTRLLVL.

The genes are TRBV6-6 and TRBJ2-7, with 9 bases that match TRBD1. The CDR3 consists of 14 residues. From germline, CDR1 is MNHNY and CDR2 SVGAGI (reference sequence). Trimming cost V 10 bases and J 0 bases; bases outside gene matches: 7. CDR3 DNA sequence: TGTGCCACGACACAGGGGGCATTCTCCTACGAGCAGTACTTC. As protein: CATTQGAFSYEQYF.

This chain links TRBV2 with TRBJ2-5; D is unresolved. The germline V gene encodes CDR1 SNHLY and CDR2 FYNNEI. The CDR3 sequence is 14 residues long. The V end was cut by 2 bases, the J end by 0 bases, with 7 bases between. This chain's CDR3 is CASSEIRDQETQYF. The CDR3 coding sequence is TGTGCCAGCAGTGAAATTAGAGACCAAGAGACCCAGTACTTC.

This chain uses TRBV4-1 with TRBJ1-1; D is ambiguous. The germline V gene has CDR1 MGHRA and CDR2 YSYEKL. CDR3 length equals 14 residues. V shed 0 bases and J shed 4 bases, with 9 bases lying between them. The CDR3 nucleotides read TGCGCCAGCAGCCAAGAAGTACCGGTCACTGAAGCTTTCTTT. Translated: CASSQEVPVTEAFF.

V gene TRBV5-1 combines with J gene TRBJ2-1; TRBD1 matches at 10 bases. Germline assignment: CDR1 SGHRS and CDR2 YFSETQ. J lost 9 bases, V lost 2 bases, and 5 bases had no gene match. The CDR3 covers 14 residues. The CDR3 coding sequence is TGCGCCAGCAGCTTCGGGACAGGGGATGGTGAGCAGTTCTTC. Translating gives CASSFGTGDGEQFF.

V gene TRBV5-3 combines with J gene TRBJ2-1, with TRBD1 matching 9 bases. TRBV5-3 carries the ORF label, with uncertain function. The CDR3 sequence is 16 residues long. With V trimmed by 3 bases and J by 4 bases, 8 bases remained unmatched. The CDR3 is CARSSARTGAYNEQFF. The CDR3 nucleotides are TGTGCCAGAAGCTCCGCCCGGACAGGGGCTTACAATGAGCAGTTCTTC.

The V call is TRBV24-1, the J call TRBJ2-2, with TRBD1 matching 12 bases. CDR1 is KGHDR and CDR2 is SFDVKD in the germline V gene. J gave up 7 bases and V 7 bases, and 3 bases lay outside the gene matches. CDR3 length: 14 residues. The CDR3 loop reads CATRGQGAYGELFF. DNA of the CDR3: TGTGCCACCAGGGGACAGGGGGCTTACGGGGAGCTGTTTTTT.